The text below deals with one TCR beta chain. The sample is drawn from a study of blood T cell repertoires in COVID-19. Measured with immunoSEQ multiplex PCR; TCRdb has only the in-frame clones, and not every one. The sample has 90,000 to 150,000 clones; approximately 90% are singletons. Trimming shortened V by 4 bases and J by 9 bases, and 7 bases separated the two germline ends. Germline CDR1 and CDR2: LGHDT and YNNKEL (reference sequence). CDR3 length: 12 residues. The clonotype was recovered from a human donor in a cohort sampled during active COVID-19. The sequenced material came from peripheral blood. The chain combines TRBV3-1 (or the pseudogene TRBV3-2) with TRBJ1-6; D is uncertain. The CDR3 DNA reads TGTGCCAGCAGCCGGGAGGGTTCACCCCTCCACTTT. Its translation is CASSREGSPLHF.